Below are 11 T cell receptor beta chains sequenced from a single sample in a study of OX40 agonist ivuxolimab in advanced cancers. Some clones are missing from TCRdb's copy, which holds only in-frame ones; the method was immunoSEQ multiplex PCR. Counted here are 73,000 or so clones, more than 90% occurring once; the ten biggest clones make up roughly a tenth. This specimen was CD4+ or CD8+ T cells sorted from blood, taken in a trial of the OX40 agonist ivuxolimab. The receptor source for this set is an adult with an advanced solid tumor such as melanoma, head and neck, liver or kidney cancer.

The chain combines TRBV15 with TRBJ1-3; D perhaps matches TRBD1 (6 bases). Germline CDR1 and CDR2: LNHNV and YYDKDF (reference sequence). V gave up 0 bases and J gave up 2 bases, with 11 bases separating them. The CDR3 has 16 amino acids. Here the CDR3 DNA reads TGTGCCACCAGCAGAGATAGTGAGGGGGCTGGAAACACCATATATTTT. This sequence encodes CATSRDSEGAGNTIYF.

The chain uses TRBV4-1 and TRBJ2-7; tentatively, D is TRBD1 or TRBD2 (5 bases each). V lost 4 bases, J lost 4 bases, and 11 bases lay in between. This CDR3 region has 13 residues. Germline V gene lookup returns CDR1 MGHRA and CDR2 YSYEKL. The CDR3 DNA follows: TGCGCCAGCAGCCCCGGGACGGATTACGAGCAGTACTTC. Translated: CASSPGTDYEQYF.

This clone has only a few counts. This sample includes further DNA sequences coding for the same CDR3. The chain combines TRBV4-1 with TRBJ2-7, with TRBD1 matching over 7 bases. The trim removed 1 base at V and 1 base at J, leaving 1 base unmatched. Per germline, CDR1 MGHRA and CDR2 YSYEKL. The CDR3 has 14 residues. The CDR3 DNA is TGCGCCAGCAGCCAAGGGGACAGTTCCTACGAGCAGTACTTC. Its translation: CASSQGDSSYEQYF.

This chain uses TRBV7-3 with TRBJ2-1; 9 positions agree with TRBD2. The junction had 10 bases not matched to a gene; V was cut back by 5 bases and J by 8 bases. CDR3 size: 15 residues. The germline V gene has CDR1 SGHTA and CDR2 FQGTGA. CDR3 sequence (DNA): TGTGCCAGCAGCCCCACCCTAGCGGGGTGGGATGAGCAGTTCTTC. This sequence encodes CASSPTLAGWDEQFF. Combining the CDR3 with reference TRBV7-3 and TRBJ2-1 gives the whole variable domain GAGVSQTPSNKVTEKGKYVELRCDPISGHTALYWYRQSLGQGPEFLIYFQGTGAADDSGLPNDRFFAVRPEGSVSTLKIQRTERGDSAVYLCASSPTLAGWDEQFFGPGTRLTVL.

The chain combines TRBV14 with TRBJ2-3; possibly TRBD1 or TRBD2 for D (5 bases each). The CDR3 runs 16 residues. V was cut by 0 bases and J by 4 bases, with 14 bases left in between. Germline V gene lookup returns CDR1 SGHDN and CDR2 FVKESK. In DNA, the CDR3 is TGTGCCAGCAGCCAAGATCGAGGGGCTGGGGCAGATACGCAGTATTTT. This gives the protein CASSQDRGAGADTQYF. Drawing the rest from reference TRBV14 and TRBJ2-3, the complete variable domain is EAGVTQFPSHSVIEKGQTVTLRCDPISGHDNLYWYRRVMGKEIKFLLHFVKESKQDESGMPNNRFLAERTGGTYSTLKVQPAELEDSGVYFCASSQDRGAGADTQYFGPGTRLTVL.

In the case of this clone: A read error is likely here: a far larger clone is one base away. The chain is built from TRBV1 and TRBJ2-3; no DNA check was done on the table's D call, TRBD2. TRBV1 is a known pseudogene. The CDR3 extends over 15 amino acids. CDR3 sequence reads: CTSSQESGGTDTQYF. The CDR3 DNA reads TGCACCAGCAGCCAAGAAAGCGGGGGCACAGATACGCAGTATTTT.

The V call is TRBV29-1, the J call TRBJ1-1; possible D gene TRBD1, 5 bases. The germline gives CDR1 SQVTM, CDR2 ANQGSEA. This CDR3 contains 14 residues. V dropped 6 bases and J dropped 5 bases, with 19 bases sitting between them. The DNA for the CDR3 is TGCAGCGTCCCCCAGGGAGGGGAGTGGACTGAAGCTTTCTTT. The encoded protein is CSVPQGGEWTEAFF.

The chain recombines TRBV14 with TRBJ1-3; no clear D. Trimming pared 0 bases from V and 0 bases from J, leaving 3 bases between. The CDR3 spans 14 residues. CDR1 and CDR2 from the germline V gene are SGHDN and FVKESK. In DNA form, the CDR3 reads TGTGCCAGCAGCCAAGACTACTCTGGAAACACCATATATTTT. This encodes CASSQDYSGNTIYF. The full variable domain, in which reference TRBV14 and TRBJ1-3 provide the parts outside the CDR3, is EAGVTQFPSHSVIEKGQTVTLRCDPISGHDNLYWYRRVMGKEIKFLLHFVKESKQDESGMPNNRFLAERTGGTYSTLKVQPAELEDSGVYFCASSQDYSGNTIYFGEGSWLTVV.

The V call is TRBV9, the J call TRBJ2-2; 10 nucleotides agree with TRBD2. Germline CDR1 and CDR2: SGDLS and YYNGEE. V shed 0 bases, J shed 5 bases, and the junction held 4 bases outside the gene matches. There are 16 residues in the CDR3. The CDR3 nucleotides are TGTGCCAGCAGCGTAGTTGGGACTAGCGTTACCGGGGAGCTGTTTTTT. Translating it yields CASSVVGTSVTGELFF.

The chain uses TRBV5-8 and TRBJ2-7, with a weak D call TRBD2 (7 bases). V was pared by 0 bases and J by 4 bases, with 14 bases between. Germline V gene lookup returns CDR1 SGHTS and CDR2 YDEGEE. This CDR3 contains 15 residues. The CDR3 DNA is TGTGCCAGCAGCTTGGGGCTGGGAGGGACATACGAGCAGTACTTC. Its protein is CASSLGLGGTYEQYF.

This chain links TRBV13 with TRBJ2-2; D call uncertain. The CDR3 has 16 amino acids. The V gene lost 5 bases and the J gene lost 9 bases, with 22 bases spanning the gap. Germline CDR1 is PRHDT and CDR2 is FYEKMQ (reference sequence). The CDR3, as DNA: TGTGCCAGCAGCCCTGGTCCCCCAAATATGTCGTGGGAGCTGTTTTTT. It codes for CASSPGPPNMSWELFF.